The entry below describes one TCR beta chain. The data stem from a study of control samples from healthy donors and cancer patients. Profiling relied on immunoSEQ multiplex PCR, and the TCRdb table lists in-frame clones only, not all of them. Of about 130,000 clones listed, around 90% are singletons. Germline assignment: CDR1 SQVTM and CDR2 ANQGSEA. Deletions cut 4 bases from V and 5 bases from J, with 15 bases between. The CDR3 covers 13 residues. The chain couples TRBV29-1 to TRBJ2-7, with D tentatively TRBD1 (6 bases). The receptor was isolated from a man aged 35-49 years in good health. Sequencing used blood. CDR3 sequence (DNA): TGCAGCGTTGTCAGGGGTTGGGACCACGAGCAGTACTTC. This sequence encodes CSVVRGWDHEQYF.